The 24 T cell receptor beta chains below were found in one sample sequenced in a study of CD8 T cells in ankylosing spondylitis. Whole-study results and caveats: Among TCR beta sequences, a motif of several highly homologous variants appeared characteristic of ankylosing spondylitis blood.

TCRdb redid the calling of the 5' RACE reads with MiXCR, one entry per CDR3 protein. Of 700,000 or so distinct CDR3 sequences detected, around 20% appear once; the ten largest clones hold about 19%. These receptors' targets are unknown. Sequenced sample: blood, either unsorted or a sorted T cell fraction (not recorded which). The receptors here all came from a male donor with ankylosing spondylitis.

V and J are TRBV4-1 and TRBJ2-2; D is possibly TRBD1 (6 bases). Trimming took off 8 bases at V and 6 bases at J, with 31 bases between the two ends. The CDR3 totals 19 residues. Germline loops: CDR1 MGHRA, CDR2 YSYEKL. The CDR3 loop reads CASRAKLPTTGLASGELFF. In DNA form, the CDR3 reads TGCGCCAGCCGGGCGAAGTTGCCCACGACAGGACTGGCATCCGGGGAGCTGTTTTTT.

This clonotype was detected a few times. The chain employs TRBV5-5 and TRBJ2-1; D possibly matches TRBD1 or TRBD2 (5 bases each). V dropped 0 bases and J dropped 0 bases, with 16 bases sitting between them. Per germline, CDR1 SGHKS and CDR2 YYEKEE (reference sequence). This CDR3 comprises 18 residues. The CDR3 sequence is CASSLGQHSAGSYNEQFF. CDR3 nucleotides: TGTGCCAGCAGCTTGGGACAGCATAGCGCGGGCTCCTACAATGAGCAGTTCTTC.

This clonotype was detected a few times. The chain has TRBV7-3 and TRBJ2-3, with D perhaps given as TRBD1 or TRBD2 (5 bases each). CDR1 is SGHTA and CDR2 is FQGTGA in the germline V gene. The CDR3 is made up of 15 amino acids. V was pared by 5 bases and J by 2 bases, with 14 bases between. CDR3 loop: CASSPGPSPTDTQYF. The CDR3 nucleotides are TGTGCCAGCAGCCCGGGACCTTCACCCACAGATACGCAGTATTTT.

The genes are TRBV27 and TRBJ1-2, with 10 bases that match TRBD1. This CDR3 contains 17 residues. With V trimmed by 0 bases and J by 3 bases, 7 bases remained unmatched. Germline V gene sequence: CDR1 MNHEY, CDR2 SMNVEV (reference sequence). The CDR3 reads CASSLSGGGQGYYGYTF. The CDR3 nucleotides are TGTGCCAGCAGTTTATCAGGCGGGGGACAGGGGTACTATGGCTACACCTTC.

This clonotype occurred a few times. This chain uses TRBV6-1 with TRBJ2-1, with D possibly TRBD1 on 6 matching bases. Per the germline V gene, CDR1 is MNHNS and CDR2 is SASEGT. The CDR3 is 14 amino acids. V shed 5 bases and J shed 7 bases, with 15 bases lying between them. The CDR3 nucleotides read TGTGCCAGCAGTCGAAACAGGGCTGGGAATGAGCAGTTCTTC. Protein: CASSRNRAGNEQFF.

The chain carries TRBV11-1 and TRBJ1-3; D unclear. The CDR3 runs to 19 residues. CDR1 SGHAT and CDR2 FQDESV come from the germline V gene (reference sequence). The V and J ends lost 4 bases and 0 bases respectively, with 22 bases between them. The chain's CDR3 is CASSYYPTAIWDSGNTIYF. The CDR3 DNA sequence: TGTGCCAGCAGCTACTACCCGACGGCAATCTGGGACTCTGGAAACACCATATATTTT.

This clonotype was seen more than once but under ten times. The J gene is TRBJ1-2, the V gene TRBV20-1; 8 positions agree with TRBD1. CDR1 and CDR2 from the germline V gene are DFQATT and SNEGSKA (reference sequence). CDR3 length: 13 amino acids. Trimming cost V 3 bases and J 8 bases; bases outside gene matches: 8. The CDR3 region has the DNA TGCAGTGCTAGTGACAGGACAGGGAGAGGCTACACCTTC. Its protein is CSASDRTGRGYTF.

The J gene is TRBJ1-1, the V gene TRBV5-1; D remains unclear. Per germline, CDR1 SGHRS and CDR2 YFSETQ. The V end was cut by 5 bases, the J end by 0 bases, with 8 bases between. The CDR3 has 13 amino acids. CDR3 sequence reads: CASRADMNTEAFF. The CDR3 DNA reads as TGCGCCAGCAGGGCTGACATGAACACTGAAGCTTTCTTT.

The chain has TRBV15 and TRBJ2-1, with a weak D call TRBD1 (5 bases). Germline V gives CDR1 LNHNV, CDR2 YYDKDF (reference sequence). The CDR3 loop spans 14 amino acids. Deletions cut 1 base from V and 7 bases from J, with 11 bases between. Here the CDR3 DNA reads TGTGCCACCAGCAGAGTCCCAGGGCTAAATGAGCAGTTCTTC. As protein: CATSRVPGLNEQFF.

Remarks on this clonotype: A read error may account for a junction end that differs from germline. As DNA, the CDR3 is TGCGCCAGCAGCCCGGACGGCCTATACGAGCAGCACTTC. This encodes CASSPDGLYEQHF. The V gene is TRBV5-1, the J gene TRBJ2-7; no reliable D call. The germline V gene has CDR1 SGHRS and CDR2 YFSETQ. This CDR3 spans 13 amino acids.

The CDR3 loop reads CASSQPPTWNEQFF. CDR3 in DNA: TGCGCCAGCAGCCAGCCGCCGACCTGGAATGAGCAGTTCTTC. The gene calls are TRBV4-1 and TRBJ2-1; D not resolved. Trimming left V 3 bases short and J 7 bases short, with 13 bases between. Germline V gene data show CDR1 as MGHRA and CDR2 as YSYEKL. CDR3 size: 14 residues.

V and J are TRBV10-3 and TRBJ2-3, with 9 bases identical to TRBD1. The CDR3 covers 15 residues. The germline V gene encodes CDR1 ENHRY and CDR2 SYGVKD. V shed 2 bases and J 4 bases; nucleotides not matched to a gene: 4. The CDR3 reads CAISEGQGFADTQYF. In nucleotides, the CDR3 is TGTGCCATCAGTGAGGGACAGGGGTTCGCAGATACGCAGTATTTT.

This clonotype was counted between two and nine times. V usage is TRBV10-3 and J usage is TRBJ1-5; no firm D call. Germline V gene lookup returns CDR1 ENHRY and CDR2 SYGVKD. The CDR3 has 13 amino acids. V shed 6 bases and J shed 10 bases, with 16 bases lying between them. The CDR3 sequence is CAIREGPISPQHF. CDR3 coding DNA: TGTGCCATCAGAGAAGGGCCTATATCTCCCCAGCATTTT.

In its sample, this clonotype was seen a few times. The genes are TRBV27 and TRBJ2-3, with 16 bases matching TRBD2. Trimming cost V 3 bases and J 6 bases; bases outside gene matches: 21. CDR1 is MNHEY and CDR2 is SMNVEV in the germline V gene (reference sequence). The CDR3 is made up of 22 amino acids. Written as DNA, the CDR3 is TGTGCCAGCAGTTTTTACTTTGTTGGGACTAGCGGGGGGGCGGAAATTTCGGATACGCAGTATTTT. It specifies CASSFYFVGTSGGAEISDTQYF.

This clonotype was picked up a small number of times. CDR3 sequence reads: CASSYRGRDEKLFF. The CDR3 DNA reads TGTGCCAGCAGTTACAGAGGGAGAGATGAAAAACTGTTTTTT. The rearrangement uses TRBV6-5 and TRBJ1-4, with unresolved D. Germline values: CDR1 MNHEY, CDR2 SVGAGI. The CDR3 has 14 amino acids. V was pared by 2 bases and J by 6 bases, with 10 bases between.

This chain connects TRBV5-1 to TRBJ2-7; D gene unclear. The germline V and J ends were trimmed by 2 bases and 5 bases, with 11 bases remaining between them. Germline assignment: CDR1 SGHRS and CDR2 YFSETQ. The CDR3 covers 13 residues. DNA for the CDR3: TGCGCCAGCAGCTTAACACTGCGCCACGAGCAGTACTTC. As protein: CASSLTLRHEQYF. The full variable domain, in which reference TRBV5-1 and TRBJ2-7 provide the parts outside the CDR3, is KAGVTQTPRYLIKTRGQQVTLSCSPISGHRSVSWYQQTPGQGLQFLFEYFSETQRNKGNFPGRFSGRQFSNSRSEMNVSTLELGDSALYLCASSLTLRHEQYFGPGTRLTVT.

V gene TRBV9 combines with J gene TRBJ2-1; tentative D call: TRBD1 (6 bases). Looked up from germline, CDR1 is SGDLS and CDR2 is YYNGEE. CDR3 length equals 14 residues. Trimming removed 7 bases from V and 3 bases from J, with 14 bases in between. CDR3 bases: TGTGCCAGCCGTAGGGCGGACAGCTACAATGAGCAGTTCTTC. It encodes CASRRADSYNEQFF.

The chain recombines TRBV20-1 with TRBJ2-3; no definite D call. Per the germline V gene, CDR1 is DFQATT and CDR2 is SNEGSKA (reference sequence). This CDR3 comprises 14 residues. The V end was cut by 6 bases, the J end by 1 base, with 14 bases between. The CDR3 spells CSAELSRGTDTQYF. The CDR3 DNA sequence: TGCAGTGCGGAACTATCCCGGGGCACAGATACGCAGTATTTT.

The chain recombines TRBV2 with TRBJ2-1; 7 bases are shared with TRBD2. CDR1 SNHLY and CDR2 FYNNEI come from the germline V gene. The CDR3 is made up of 13 amino acids. V lost 4 bases, J lost 7 bases, and 4 bases stayed unmatched. This chain's CDR3 is CASSGRSGNEQFF. CDR3 nucleotide sequence: TGTGCCAGCAGTGGGCGTAGCGGGAATGAGCAGTTCTTC.

This clonotype was counted between two and nine times. This chain connects TRBV27 to TRBJ1-1; TRBD1 might be the D (6 bases). The CDR3 has 13 amino acids. Germline V gives CDR1 MNHEY, CDR2 SMNVEV (reference sequence). Trimming pared 9 bases from V and 4 bases from J, leaving 15 bases between. The CDR3 protein is CASSPGAVTEAFF. CDR3 DNA sequence: TGTGCCAGTTCCCCGGGGGCGGTCACTGAAGCTTTCTTT.

The chain couples TRBV28 to TRBJ1-2; 7 positions agree with TRBD1. With V trimmed by 5 bases and J by 2 bases, 5 bases remained unmatched. Looked up from germline, CDR1 is MDHEN and CDR2 is SYDVKM. This CDR3 is built from 14 residues. The CDR3 bases are TGTGCCAGCAGTATCTTGGGACAGAACTATGGCTACACCTTC. Translation gives CASSILGQNYGYTF.

In this sample, this clonotype turned up many times. In DNA form, the CDR3 reads TGTGCCAGCAGCCAATTGACAGAGAACACTGAAGCTTTCTTT. It yields the protein CASSQLTENTEAFF. The J gene is TRBJ1-1, the V gene TRBV4-2, with D perhaps matching TRBD1 (5 bases). The CDR3 spans 14 residues. Germline V gene lookup returns CDR1 LGHNA and CDR2 YNFKEQ. V lost 2 bases, J lost 1 base, and 8 bases lay in between.

This clonotype has a handful of counts. The chain links TRBV6-6 to TRBJ2-1, with TRBD2 matching over 9 bases. CDR1 is MNHNY and CDR2 is SVGAGI in the germline V gene (reference sequence). CDR3 length equals 13 residues. Unmatched junction bases numbered 9, after V lost 8 bases and J lost 10 bases. The CDR3 loop reads CASVSGGVREQFF. CDR3 coding DNA: TGTGCCAGCGTTAGCGGGGGCGTTCGGGAGCAGTTCTTC.

The sample holds a few counts of this clonotype. V usage is TRBV12-3 or TRBV12-4 and J usage is TRBJ2-2; the D gene is possibly TRBD1 (5 bases). The length of the CDR3 is 14 residues. Trimming removed 4 bases from V and 4 bases from J, with 10 bases in between. CDR3 bases: TGTGCCAGCAGTTCAGGGTTGGGCACCGGGGAGCTGTTTTTT. Its protein product is CASSSGLGTGELFF.